These 22 T cell receptor beta chains came from one sample sequenced in a study of technical replicates of blood from a few donors (dated by TCRdb to 2015 to 2018). The library was prepared using the immunoSEQ multiplex PCR assay. Here the immuneACCESS table is served through TCRdb, limited to in-frame sequences with V and J called. Missing clones are a known gap in these copies; in checked studies unresolved V genes cover under half, and the rest lacks a known reason. The sample data list tens of thousands of clones, and approximately 94% of these were observed just once. 0.38% of the sample is in the top ten clones. Sequencing input: T cells isolated from PBMCs. The receptor set was obtained from a human donor in good health.

In DNA form, the CDR3 reads TGCGCCAGCAGCTCCACAGGGTTAGGAGACGAGCAGTACTTC. Protein sequence: CASSSTGLGDEQYF. The chain recombines TRBV5-1 with TRBJ2-7; perhaps TRBD1 as D (6 bases). V was clipped by 3 bases and J by 5 bases, with 15 bases between them. From germline, CDR1 is SGHRS and CDR2 YFSETQ. The CDR3 sequence is 14 residues long.

The chain links TRBV5-1 to TRBJ2-3, with TRBD2 matching over 7 bases. After removal of 4 bases from V and 6 bases from J, the junction contained 5 bases not matched to a gene. The CDR3 spans 13 residues. Germline values: CDR1 SGHRS, CDR2 YFSETQ. CDR3 coding DNA: TGCGCCAGCAGCACGGCGGGAGACGATACGCAGTATTTT. Protein: CASSTAGDDTQYF.

The V and J genes are TRBV27 and TRBJ2-2; 9 positions match TRBD1. Germline V gives CDR1 MNHEY, CDR2 SMNVEV (reference sequence). The CDR3 spans 14 residues. V shed 10 bases and J 6 bases; nucleotides not matched to a gene: 9. The CDR3 DNA follows: TGTGCCACTCGGGACAGGGTAATTCCCGGGGAGCTGTTTTTT. It encodes CATRDRVIPGELFF.

The rearrangement uses TRBV28 and TRBJ1-5; a possible D gene is TRBD1 (5 bases). Per the germline V gene, CDR1 is MDHEN and CDR2 is SYDVKM. V was clipped by 3 bases and J by 3 bases, with 9 bases between them. CDR3 length: 14 amino acids. The CDR3 DNA reads TGTGCCAGCAGTTTCGGGGGGGTCAATCAGCCCCAGCATTTT. Translation gives CASSFGGVNQPQHF.

V usage is TRBV19 and J usage is TRBJ1-2; D is perhaps TRBD1 (6 bases). CDR1 LNHDA and CDR2 SQIVND come from the germline V gene (reference sequence). V was trimmed by 4 bases and J by 3 bases, leaving 21 bases between them. The CDR3 totals 17 residues. The CDR3 region is CASSTGAWEQTDYGYTF. The CDR3 DNA reads TGTGCCAGTAGTACAGGGGCGTGGGAGCAAACGGACTATGGCTACACCTTC.

The chain couples TRBV2 to TRBJ2-1; 10 bases fit TRBD2. The trim removed 2 bases at V and 10 bases at J, leaving 11 bases unmatched. Germline V lookup: CDR1 SNHLY, CDR2 FYNNEI. The CDR3 loop spans 16 amino acids. CDR3 coding DNA: TGTGCCAGCAGTGAAAGGGTAGCGGGAGGCCGGCGCGAGCAGTTCTTC. This codes for CASSERVAGGRREQFF.

The V call is TRBV6-4, the J call TRBJ2-3, with a possible D match to TRBD1 (5 bases). The V gene's germline CDR1 is MRHNA and CDR2 SNTAGT. This CDR3 spans 13 amino acids. Trimming left V 2 bases short and J 8 bases short, with 11 bases between. The CDR3 DNA follows: TGTGCCAGCAGTGACCTTGACAGTACTACGCAGTATTTT. Its protein is CASSDLDSTTQYF.

This chain uses TRBV4-3 with TRBJ1-2; TRBD1 agrees at 8 bases. The CDR3 has 15 amino acids. The germline CDR1 and CDR2 sequences are LGHNA and YSLEER. V trimming: 3 bases; J trimming: 1 base; junction bases outside the gene matches: 4. The DNA of the CDR3 is TGCGCCAGCAGCCATGGACAGGGCCTTAACTATGGCTACACCTTC. As protein: CASSHGQGLNYGYTF.

V gene TRBV11-2 combines with J gene TRBJ1-1, with 7 positions matching TRBD1. The CDR3 extends over 16 amino acids. Germline CDR1 is SGHAT and CDR2 is FQNNGV. V trimming: 5 bases; J trimming: 1 base; junction bases outside the gene matches: 10. The CDR3 DNA sequence: TGTGCCAGCAGCCTACAAAGACAGGGAGAGAACACTGAAGCTTTCTTT. This codes for CASSLQRQGENTEAFF. Using reference TRBV11-2 and TRBJ1-1 for the parts outside the CDR3, the full variable domain is EAGVAQSPRYKIIEKRQSVAFWCNPISGHATLYWYQQILGQGPKLLIQFQNNGVVDDSQLPKDRFSAERLKGVDSTLKIQPAKLEDSAVYLCASSLQRQGENTEAFFGQGTRLTVV.

The sample holds a few counts of this clone. This same CDR3 is encoded by further DNA sequences in the sample. The genes are TRBV19 and TRBJ1-1; TRBD1 is a possible D gene (5 bases). V was shortened by 3 bases and J by 1 base, with 6 bases between the two germline ends. This CDR3 comprises 13 residues. Germline CDR1 and CDR2: LNHDA and SQIVND (reference sequence). The CDR3 here is CASSIGQNTEAFF. The CDR3 coding sequence is TGTGCCAGTAGTATTGGACAGAACACTGAAGCTTTCTTT.

The chain couples TRBV4-1 to TRBJ2-7; no firm D call. Trimming took 0 bases from V and 1 from J, leaving 16 bases between them. Germline V gene sequence: CDR1 MGHRA, CDR2 YSYEKL. CDR3 size: 17 residues. The CDR3 DNA sequence: TGCGCCAGCAGCCAAGATCCCCCAGTGGTCACGTCCTACGAGCAGTACTTC. Translation gives CASSQDPPVVTSYEQYF.

The chain uses TRBV27 and TRBJ2-3; D is unclear. The germline V gene encodes CDR1 MNHEY and CDR2 SMNVEV (reference sequence). Trimming took 9 bases from V and 2 from J, leaving 15 bases between them. This CDR3 has 14 amino acids. This CDR3 reads CASQVAGNTDTQYF. The DNA of the CDR3 is TGTGCCAGTCAAGTTGCAGGAAACACAGATACGCAGTATTTT.

This chain's CDR3 is CASSDDSGDIQYF. CDR3 bases: TGTGCCAGCAGCGATGACAGTGGGGACATTCAGTACTTC. This sequence joins TRBV5-6 and TRBJ2-4, with D perhaps TRBD1 (5 bases). The V end lost 4 bases, the J end lost 8 bases, and 13 bases lay between the germline ends. From germline, CDR1 is SGHDT and CDR2 YYEEEE. The CDR3 is 13 residues long. The whole variable domain, remainder taken from reference TRBV5-6 and TRBJ2-4, is DAGVTQSPTHLIKTRGQQVTLRCSPKSGHDTVSWYQQALGQGPQFIFQYYEEEERQRGNFPDRFSGHQFPNYSSELNVNALLLGDSALYLCASSDDSGDIQYFGAGTRLSVL.

This clone was counted a single time. The chain links TRBV19 to TRBJ2-3, with D uncertain. This CDR3 is built from 16 residues. Germline values: CDR1 LNHDA, CDR2 SQIVND (reference sequence). With 5 bases removed from V and 2 bases from J, the gap between germline ends came to 17 bases. In nucleotides, the CDR3 is TGTGCCAGTAGTGCCACATTAGCCGCCATCACAGATACGCAGTATTTT. Encoded protein: CASSATLAAITDTQYF.

The rearrangement uses TRBV28 and TRBJ1-2; D not resolved. Trimming took off 3 bases at V and 9 bases at J, with 11 bases between the two ends. There are 12 residues in the CDR3. CDR1 and CDR2 (germline): MDHEN, SYDVKM. For the CDR3, the DNA is TGTGCCAGCAGTTTGAGTGAGGCGCGCTACACCTTC. Residues: CASSLSEARYTF.

The CDR3 protein is CASSSPVGASGNTIYF. CDR3 DNA sequence: TGTGCCAGCAGTTCCCCCGTGGGGGCCTCGGGAAACACCATATATTTT. J is TRBJ1-3 and V is TRBV28; possible D gene TRBD1, 6 bases. Germline V gene lookup returns CDR1 MDHEN and CDR2 SYDVKM. This CDR3 comprises 16 residues. Between the trimmed V and J ends, which lost 4 bases and 4 bases, there was a span of 17 bases. The full variable domain, rest sourced from reference TRBV28 and TRBJ1-3, is DVKVTQSSRYLVKRTGEKVFLECVQDMDHENMFWYRQDPGLGLRLIYFSYDVKMKEKGDIPEGYSVSREKKERFSLILESASTNQTSMYLCASSSPVGASGNTIYFGEGSWLTVV.

This chain joins TRBV27 and TRBJ2-7; possibly TRBD2 for D (5 bases). Trimming took 3 bases from V and 0 from J, leaving 6 bases between them. Germline V gives CDR1 MNHEY, CDR2 SMNVEV (reference sequence). This CDR3 is built from 13 residues. CDR3 sequence (DNA): TGTGCCAGCAGTTTTACTAGCTCCTACGAGCAGTACTTC. Its protein is CASSFTSSYEQYF.

The J gene is TRBJ1-1, the V gene TRBV10-2, with no clear D. Trimming took 0 bases from V and 1 from J, leaving 3 bases between them. This CDR3 spans 13 amino acids. The germline gives CDR1 WSHSY, CDR2 SAAADI. CDR3 loop: CASSESRNTEAFF. In DNA form, the CDR3 reads TGCGCCAGCAGTGAGTCTCGGAACACTGAAGCTTTCTTT.

V and J are TRBV6-1 and TRBJ1-1; D ambiguous. Trimming removed 8 bases at V and 1 base at J, with 11 bases between. Germline CDR1 reads MNHNS; CDR2 reads SASEGT. There are 13 residues in the CDR3. The CDR3 DNA reads as TGTGCCAGCTCTAAAGAGGGGAACACTGAAGCTTTCTTT. This translates into CASSKEGNTEAFF.

A note on this clone: Because the CDR3 is missing its conserved closing phenylalanine or tryptophan, this is likely a read error. The limits of the CDR3 on the DNA are not certain, so only TCRdb's listed CDR3 is given. This chain uses TRBV20-1 with TRBJ1-2. Counting both end residues, the CDR3 totals 10 amino acids. CDR1 and CDR2 (germline): DFQATT, SNEGSKA (reference sequence). CDR3 sequence: CSARGLLNPI.

V usage is TRBV6-1 and J usage is TRBJ1-1; a possible D gene is TRBD1 (5 bases). Germline V gene data show CDR1 as MNHNS and CDR2 as SASEGT. The CDR3 totals 14 residues. Trimming removed 5 bases from V and 0 bases from J, with 10 bases in between. The CDR3 spells CASSSGLVNTEAFF. In DNA form, the CDR3 reads TGTGCCAGCAGTTCAGGGTTGGTGAACACTGAAGCTTTCTTT.

The count of this clone is one. In DNA form, the CDR3 reads TGTGCCAGCAGAACACAGGGGGCAACGTACGAGCAGTACTTC. Amino acids: CASRTQGATYEQYF. The V gene is TRBV28, the J gene TRBJ2-7, with 9 nucleotides matching TRBD1. CDR1 and CDR2 (germline): MDHEN, SYDVKM. The CDR3 is made up of 14 amino acids. The trim removed 6 bases at V and 4 bases at J, leaving 7 bases unmatched.